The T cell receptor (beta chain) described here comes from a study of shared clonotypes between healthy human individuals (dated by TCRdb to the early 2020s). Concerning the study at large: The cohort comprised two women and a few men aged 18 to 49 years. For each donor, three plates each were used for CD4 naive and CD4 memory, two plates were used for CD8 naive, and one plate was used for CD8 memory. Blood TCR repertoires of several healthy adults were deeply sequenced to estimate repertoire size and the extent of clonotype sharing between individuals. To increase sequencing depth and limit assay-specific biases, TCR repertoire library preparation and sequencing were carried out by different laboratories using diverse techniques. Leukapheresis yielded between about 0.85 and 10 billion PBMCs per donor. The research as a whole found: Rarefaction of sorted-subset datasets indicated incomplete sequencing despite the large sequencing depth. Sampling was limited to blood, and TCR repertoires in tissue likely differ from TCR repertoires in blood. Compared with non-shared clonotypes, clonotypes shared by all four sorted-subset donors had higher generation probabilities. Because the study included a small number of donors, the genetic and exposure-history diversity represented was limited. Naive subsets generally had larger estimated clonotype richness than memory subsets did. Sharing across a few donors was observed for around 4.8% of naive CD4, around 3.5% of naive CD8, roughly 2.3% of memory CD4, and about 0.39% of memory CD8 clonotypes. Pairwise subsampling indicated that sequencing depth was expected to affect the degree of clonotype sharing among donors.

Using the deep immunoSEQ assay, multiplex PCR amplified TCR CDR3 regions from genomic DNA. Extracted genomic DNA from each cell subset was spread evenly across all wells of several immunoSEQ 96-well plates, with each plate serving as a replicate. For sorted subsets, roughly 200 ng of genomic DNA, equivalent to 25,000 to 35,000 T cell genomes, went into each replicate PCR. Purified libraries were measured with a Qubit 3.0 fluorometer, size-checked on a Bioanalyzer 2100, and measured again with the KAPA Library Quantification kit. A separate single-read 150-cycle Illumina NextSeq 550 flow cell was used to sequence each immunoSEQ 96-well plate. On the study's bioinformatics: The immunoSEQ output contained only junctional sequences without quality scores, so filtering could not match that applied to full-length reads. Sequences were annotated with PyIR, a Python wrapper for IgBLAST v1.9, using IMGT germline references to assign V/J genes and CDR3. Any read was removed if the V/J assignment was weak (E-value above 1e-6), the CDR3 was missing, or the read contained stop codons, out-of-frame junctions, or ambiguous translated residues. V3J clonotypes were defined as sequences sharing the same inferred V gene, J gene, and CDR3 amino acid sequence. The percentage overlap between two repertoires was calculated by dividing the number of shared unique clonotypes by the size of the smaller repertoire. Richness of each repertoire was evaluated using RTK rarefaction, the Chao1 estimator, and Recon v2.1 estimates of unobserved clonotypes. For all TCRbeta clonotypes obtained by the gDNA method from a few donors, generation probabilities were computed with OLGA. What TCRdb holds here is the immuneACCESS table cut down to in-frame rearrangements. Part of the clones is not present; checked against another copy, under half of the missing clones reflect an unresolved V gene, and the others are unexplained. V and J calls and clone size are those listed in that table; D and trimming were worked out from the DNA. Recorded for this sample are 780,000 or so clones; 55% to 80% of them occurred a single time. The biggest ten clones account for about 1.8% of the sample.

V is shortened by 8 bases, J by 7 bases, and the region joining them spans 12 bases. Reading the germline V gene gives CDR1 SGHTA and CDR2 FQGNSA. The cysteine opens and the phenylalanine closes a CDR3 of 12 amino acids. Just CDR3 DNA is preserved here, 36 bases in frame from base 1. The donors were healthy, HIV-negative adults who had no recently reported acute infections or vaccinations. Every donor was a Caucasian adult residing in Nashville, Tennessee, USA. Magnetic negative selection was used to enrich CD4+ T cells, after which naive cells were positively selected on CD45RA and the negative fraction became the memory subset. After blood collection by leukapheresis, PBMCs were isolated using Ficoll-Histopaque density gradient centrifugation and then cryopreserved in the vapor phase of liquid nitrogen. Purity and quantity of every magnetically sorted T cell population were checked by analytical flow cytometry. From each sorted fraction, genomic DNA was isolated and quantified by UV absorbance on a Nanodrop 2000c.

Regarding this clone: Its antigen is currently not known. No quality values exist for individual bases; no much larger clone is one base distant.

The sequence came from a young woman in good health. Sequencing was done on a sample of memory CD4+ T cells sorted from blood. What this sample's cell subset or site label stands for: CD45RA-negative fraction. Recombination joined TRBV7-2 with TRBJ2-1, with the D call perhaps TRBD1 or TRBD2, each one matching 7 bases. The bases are TGTGCCAGCTCCAGGGGGGGTAATGAGCAGTTCTTC. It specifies CASSRGGNEQFF.